A single sample gave rise to the 29 T cell receptor beta chains below, sequenced in a study of blood T cell repertoires in COVID-19. The repertoire was sequenced with immunoSEQ multiplex PCR; TCRdb's copy has only in-frame clones and lacks some. The data show 250,000 to 350,000 clones, approximately 92% seen once. The sample consisted of peripheral blood. The source is a young woman with COVID-19, enrolled during active disease.

V gene TRBV7-2 combines with J gene TRBJ2-3, with TRBD2 as a possible D gene (5 bases). The CDR3 spans 12 residues. V shed 7 bases and J shed 12 bases, with 17 bases lying between them. Per the germline V gene, CDR1 is SGHTA and CDR2 is FQGNSA. CDR3 protein: CASNHEGPPQYF. CDR3 bases: TGTGCCAGCAACCACGAGGGTCCCCCCCAGTATTTT.

V is TRBV6-5 and J is TRBJ1-5; unclear D gene. Germline CDR1 and CDR2: MNHEY and SVGAGI. This CDR3 contains 13 residues. Trimming pared 7 bases from V and 0 bases from J, leaving 7 bases between. The CDR3 sequence: CASKRNSNQPQHF. In DNA form, the CDR3 reads TGTGCCAGCAAGCGGAATAGCAATCAGCCCCAGCATTTT.

The rearrangement links TRBV5-1 to TRBJ2-3; TRBD2 matches at 11 bases. With V trimmed by 2 bases and J by 2 bases, 4 bases remained unmatched. The CDR3 has 16 residues. From germline, CDR1 is SGHRS and CDR2 YFSETQ. CDR3 protein: CASSLPGLADTDTQYF. In nucleotides, the CDR3 is TGCGCCAGCAGCTTACCGGGACTAGCGGACACAGATACGCAGTATTTT.

The chain joins TRBV7-8 to TRBJ2-7, with 8 bases aligning to TRBD2. CDR1 is SGHVS, CDR2 FQNEAQ, per germline. The CDR3 length is 15 residues. The J segment lost 3 bases and the V segment lost 5 bases, leaving 9 bases of the junction unmatched. The CDR3 loop reads CASSPVGGRIYEQYF. In DNA, the CDR3 is TGTGCCAGCAGCCCTGTTGGCGGGAGGATCTACGAGCAGTACTTC.

The genes are TRBV6-5 and TRBJ2-1; tentatively, D is TRBD1 (6 bases). Trimming removed 10 bases from V and 5 bases from J, with 18 bases in between. From germline, CDR1 is MNHEY and CDR2 SVGAGI. This CDR3 has 14 residues. The CDR3 DNA reads as TGTGCCACTAAATTCAGGGGCGGACACAATGAGCAGTTCTTC. This encodes CATKFRGGHNEQFF.

V gene TRBV6-2 or TRBV6-3 combines with J gene TRBJ2-7; 9 bases line up with TRBD1. The length of the CDR3 is 16 residues. Looked up from germline, CDR1 is MNHEY and CDR2 is SVGEGT. Germline trimming cut 4 bases from V and 3 bases from J; bases unmatched to any gene: 10. CDR3 DNA: TGTGCCAGCAGTTCAGTAATGGGGACAGGGTTCTACGAGCAGTACTTC. It specifies CASSSVMGTGFYEQYF.

The rearrangement uses TRBV27 and TRBJ2-7; D is perhaps TRBD1 (7 bases). Looked up from germline, CDR1 is MNHEY and CDR2 is SMNVEV (reference sequence). This CDR3 is 14 amino acids long. The V end was cut by 7 bases, the J end by 2 bases, with 15 bases between. CDR3 amino acids: CASKAGGLPYEQYF. The DNA for the CDR3 is TGTGCCAGCAAGGCAGGGGGGCTCCCCTACGAGCAGTACTTC.

The rearrangement joins TRBV7-8 to TRBJ1-5; D is possibly TRBD1 (5 bases). The CDR3 is 13 residues long. The germline V gene encodes CDR1 SGHVS and CDR2 FQNEAQ. The V end was cut by 5 bases, the J end by 4 bases, with 9 bases between. The CDR3 here is CASSLDRNQPQHF. The CDR3 nucleotides are TGTGCCAGCAGCCTAGACAGAAATCAGCCCCAGCATTTT.

The V call is TRBV6-5, the J call TRBJ1-2; 10 bases are shared with TRBD1. This CDR3 region has 15 residues. After removal of 6 bases from V and 3 bases from J, the junction contained 7 bases not matched to a gene. Per germline, CDR1 MNHEY and CDR2 SVGAGI. The chain's CDR3 is CASSQSGTGDYGYTF. In DNA, the CDR3 is TGTGCCAGCAGCCAATCCGGGACAGGGGACTATGGCTACACCTTC.

The J gene is TRBJ2-2, the V gene TRBV6-5; 10 bases match TRBD2. The CDR3 is 15 residues long. Germline trimming cut 7 bases from V and 3 bases from J; bases unmatched to any gene: 5. Per germline, CDR1 MNHEY and CDR2 SVGAGI. CDR3 sequence (DNA): TGTGCCAGCATTCGGACTAGCGGCTACACCGGGGAGCTGTTTTTT. This translates into CASIRTSGYTGELFF.

This clone was observed a handful of times. V is TRBV27 and J is TRBJ2-2; TRBD2 matches at 10 bases. The CDR3 runs 16 residues. Per the germline V gene, CDR1 is MNHEY and CDR2 is SMNVEV (reference sequence). V was pared by 2 bases and J by 7 bases, with 7 bases of the junction left unmatched. In nucleotides, the CDR3 is TGTGCCAGCAGTTTAGTATCGGCTAGCGGGGGCGGGGAGCTGTTTTTT. It yields the protein CASSLVSASGGGELFF.

This clone is a singleton in its sample. V gene TRBV4-1 combines with J gene TRBJ1-2; TRBD1 agrees at 11 bases. V lost 0 bases to trimming and J lost 7 bases; unmatched junction nucleotides: 1. Germline values: CDR1 MGHRA, CDR2 YSYEKL. The CDR3 has 14 amino acids. The CDR3 sequence is CASSQEGTGGGYTF. Written as DNA, the CDR3 is TGCGCCAGCAGCCAAGAGGGGACAGGGGGTGGCTACACCTTC.

The chain is built from TRBV30 and TRBJ2-3; 11 nucleotides align to TRBD2. The germline V gene has CDR1 GTSNPN and CDR2 SVGIG (reference sequence). The CDR3 has 12 residues. The V gene end was trimmed by 2 bases and the J gene end by 14 bases; junction bases not matched to a gene: 6. The CDR3 DNA sequence: TGTGCCTGGAGTCCTGTAGCGGGAGGGGGGTATTTT. As protein: CAWSPVAGGGYF.

This rearrangement joins TRBV28 to TRBJ1-5; tentatively, D is TRBD1 (5 bases). This CDR3 has 14 residues. Germline CDR1 is MDHEN and CDR2 is SYDVKM. V shed 6 bases and J shed 11 bases, with 20 bases lying between them. CDR3 in DNA: TGTGCCAGCAGGCCAAAAGGGGTACAATCAGCCCAGCATTTT. It is translated as CASRPKGVQSAQHF.

The table lists this clone with a few counts. The gene calls are TRBV4-3 and TRBJ1-5; D is unresolved. V shed 1 base and J shed 5 bases, with 18 bases lying between them. The CDR3 totals 17 residues. Looked up from germline, CDR1 is LGHNA and CDR2 is YSLEER. CDR3 nucleotides: TGCGCCAGCAGCCAAGGGGCCGTATCGGGAGATCATCAGCCCCAGCATTTT. Its protein product is CASSQGAVSGDHQPQHF.

The chain recombines TRBV24-1 with TRBJ2-1; D call uncertain. The CDR3 has 11 residues. The germline CDR1 and CDR2 sequences are KGHDR and SFDVKD. Deletions cut 3 bases from V and 8 bases from J, with 4 bases between. The CDR3 reads CATSDTDEQFF. For the CDR3, the DNA is TGTGCCACCAGTGATACGGATGAGCAGTTCTTC.

The V and J genes are TRBV7-2 and TRBJ2-1; 7 positions match TRBD2. With 3 bases clipped from V and 3 bases from J, the junction kept 5 bases outside the gene matches. Per the germline V gene, CDR1 is SGHTA and CDR2 is FQGNSA. The CDR3 is 15 residues long. The CDR3 DNA follows: TGTGCCAGCAGCTTGTCGCGGGAGCTCTACAATGAGCAGTTCTTC. Amino acids: CASSLSRELYNEQFF.

The chain uses TRBV27 and TRBJ2-1; no clear D gene. Looked up from germline, CDR1 is MNHEY and CDR2 is SMNVEV (reference sequence). The CDR3 has 15 amino acids. V was clipped by 1 base and J by 8 bases, with 15 bases between them. In DNA form, the CDR3 reads TGTGCCAGCAGTTTATTTTTAACTGAGATTCATGAGCAGTTCTTC. This codes for CASSLFLTEIHEQFF.

This chain uses TRBV19 with TRBJ1-2; tentatively, D is TRBD1 (6 bases). Per germline, CDR1 LNHDA and CDR2 SQIVND (reference sequence). V was pared by 6 bases and J by 2 bases, with 13 bases between. The CDR3 totals 14 residues. Here the CDR3 reads CASSNGGSNYGYTF. The CDR3 region has the DNA TGTGCCAGTAGCAATGGGGGCAGCAACTATGGCTACACCTTC.

This rearrangement joins TRBV29-1 to TRBJ2-1, with 11 bases fitting TRBD2. Germline CDR1 SQVTM, CDR2 ANQGSEA. With V trimmed by 6 bases and J by 6 bases, 7 bases remained unmatched. The CDR3 runs to 14 residues. CDR3 coding DNA: TGCAGCGTGAGGGGGACTAGCGGACCCAATGAGCAGTTCTTC. Its translation is CSVRGTSGPNEQFF.

This clone was detected only once. The chain has TRBV5-1 and TRBJ1-6; 9 nucleotides align to TRBD1. V dropped 3 bases and J dropped 7; count of bases not matched to a gene: 11. CDR3 length equals 17 residues. Germline CDR1 and CDR2: SGHRS and YFSETQ. In nucleotides, the CDR3 is TGCGCCAGCAGCTGGGGGTTCCGGACAGGGGAAAATTCACCCCTCCACTTT. This codes for CASSWGFRTGENSPLHF.

The rearrangement uses TRBV29-1 and TRBJ1-1; possibly TRBD1 for D (5 bases). The CDR3 contains 13 residues. V lost 6 bases and J 1 base, leaving 12 bases between the germline ends. Germline V gene lookup returns CDR1 SQVTM and CDR2 ANQGSEA. The DNA of the CDR3 is TGCAGCGTCAGGGAATTGGGGAACACTGAAGCTTTCTTT. It yields the protein CSVRELGNTEAFF.

This clone has a single count. The chain joins TRBV19 to TRBJ2-2; D not resolved. Trimming took off 1 base at V and 1 base at J, with 4 bases between the two ends. CDR1 and CDR2 from the germline V gene are LNHDA and SQIVND (reference sequence). The CDR3 extends over 14 amino acids. DNA for the CDR3: TGTGCCAGTAGTATAGGCAGGAACACCGGGGAGCTGTTTTTT. Its protein is CASSIGRNTGELFF.

V gene TRBV5-1 combines with J gene TRBJ2-7, with 9 bases identical to TRBD1. The CDR3 loop spans 13 amino acids. J gave up 6 bases and V 4 bases, and 5 bases lay outside the gene matches. Per the germline V gene, CDR1 is SGHRS and CDR2 is YFSETQ. The CDR3 loop reads CASSQTGGGEQYF. CDR3 bases: TGCGCCAGCAGCCAGACAGGGGGAGGCGAGCAGTACTTC.

J is TRBJ1-2 and V is TRBV2; a weak D match, TRBD1 (6 bases). V lost 2 bases and J 4 bases, leaving 11 bases between the germline ends. Germline V gene lookup returns CDR1 SNHLY and CDR2 FYNNEI. This CDR3 is built from 14 residues. CDR3 nucleotide sequence: TGTGCCAGCAGTGAACAGGGGTCGGCCTATGGCTACACCTTC. Translated: CASSEQGSAYGYTF.

The chain combines TRBV6-2 or TRBV6-3 with TRBJ1-5; D is unclear. The CDR3 runs to 13 residues. Trimming stripped 0 bases from V and 6 bases from J, with 6 bases between. The germline V gene has CDR1 MNHEY and CDR2 SVGEGT. The CDR3 spells CASSYSYGQPQHF. CDR3 nucleotide sequence: TGTGCCAGCAGTTACTCGTACGGTCAGCCCCAGCATTTT.

This clone was detected only once. The rearrangement joins TRBV28 to TRBJ1-1, with a tentative D call TRBD1 (5 bases). Deletions cut 8 bases from V and 7 bases from J, with 14 bases between. This CDR3 has 12 amino acids. Germline CDR1 reads MDHEN; CDR2 reads SYDVKM. CDR3 bases: TGTGCCAGCTCTCCGACAGAGTATGAAGCTTTCTTT. Translating it yields CASSPTEYEAFF.

V is TRBV11-3 and J is TRBJ2-7; tentatively, D is TRBD2 (6 bases). Trimming left V 3 bases short and J 6 bases short, with 12 bases between. The CDR3 totals 13 residues. The germline V gene has CDR1 SGHNT and CDR2 YENEEA. The CDR3, as DNA: TGTGCCAGCAGCTTGCGGCGGGATAGCGAGCAGTACTTC. Protein sequence: CASSLRRDSEQYF.

The chain employs TRBV28 and TRBJ1-6, with D perhaps matching TRBD1 (6 bases). Germline V gene data show CDR1 as MDHEN and CDR2 as SYDVKM. Trimming removed 3 bases from V and 0 bases from J, with 12 bases in between. There are 17 residues in the CDR3. For the CDR3, the DNA is TGTGCCAGCAGTTTTGGGACACCGAGCTCCTATAATTCACCCCTCCACTTT. Residues: CASSFGTPSSYNSPLHF. The whole variable domain, remainder taken from reference TRBV28 and TRBJ1-6, is DVKVTQSSRYLVKRTGEKVFLECVQDMDHENMFWYRQDPGLGLRLIYFSYDVKMKEKGDIPEGYSVSREKKERFSLILESASTNQTSMYLCASSFGTPSSYNSPLHFGNGTRLTVT.